This TCR beta chain was sequenced in a study of CD8 T cells in ankylosing spondylitis. General study results and limits: Reactive arthritis synovial fluid and blood previously showed some of these motif variants. Disease-linked clones were CD8+ and relatively rare in peripheral blood.

V gave up 1 base and J gave up 2 bases; unmatched junction bases: 6. The CDR3 extends over 15 amino acids. Germline lookup yields CDR1 SGDLS and CDR2 YYNGEE. This clonotype has just a few counts. Its antigen is not identified. TCRdb re-called the 5' RACE reads through MiXCR, storing one row per CDR3 protein. The sample has some 27,000 distinct CDR3 sequences; less than 6.5% are singletons. Sequencing was carried out using blood, either unsorted or a sorted T cell fraction (not recorded which). The chain employs TRBV9 and TRBJ2-7; 7 bases agree with TRBD2. The source is a female donor with ankylosing spondylitis or in good health (not recorded which). In DNA, the CDR3 is TGTGCCAGCAGCGTAAGCGGGACGGAGACCTACGAGCAGTACTTC. It codes for CASSVSGTETYEQYF.